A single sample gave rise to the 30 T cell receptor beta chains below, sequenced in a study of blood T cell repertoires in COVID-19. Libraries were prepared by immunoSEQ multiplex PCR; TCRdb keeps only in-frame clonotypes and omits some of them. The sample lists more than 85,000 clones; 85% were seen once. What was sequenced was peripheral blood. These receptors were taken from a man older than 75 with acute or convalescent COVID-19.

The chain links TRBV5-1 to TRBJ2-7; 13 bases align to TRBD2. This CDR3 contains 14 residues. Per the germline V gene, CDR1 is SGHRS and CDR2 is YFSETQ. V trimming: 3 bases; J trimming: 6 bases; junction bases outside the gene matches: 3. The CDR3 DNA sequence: TGCGCCAGCAGCTCGGGACTAGCGGGAAGCGAGCAGTACTTC. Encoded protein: CASSSGLAGSEQYF.

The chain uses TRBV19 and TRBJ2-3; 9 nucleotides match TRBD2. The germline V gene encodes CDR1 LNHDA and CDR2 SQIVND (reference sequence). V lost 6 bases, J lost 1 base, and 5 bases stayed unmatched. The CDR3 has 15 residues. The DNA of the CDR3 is TGTGCCAGTAGGGGCGGACTAGCGCGCACAGATACGCAGTATTTT. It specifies CASRGGLARTDTQYF.

CDR3 nucleotides: TGTGCCAGTAGTATAGGATCTCGGGAGACCCAGTACTTC. This translates into CASSIGSRETQYF. The chain employs TRBV19 and TRBJ2-5, with D uncertain. Per the germline V gene, CDR1 is LNHDA and CDR2 is SQIVND (reference sequence). The CDR3 sequence is 13 residues long. V lost 1 base to trimming and J lost 5 bases, with 8 bases between them.

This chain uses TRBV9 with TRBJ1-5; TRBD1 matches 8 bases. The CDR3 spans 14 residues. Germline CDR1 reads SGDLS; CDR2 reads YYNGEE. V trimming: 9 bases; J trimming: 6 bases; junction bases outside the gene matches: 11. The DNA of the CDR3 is TGTGCCACCCTGGGAACAGGGGGTTGTCAGCCCCAGCATTTT. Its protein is CATLGTGGCQPQHF.

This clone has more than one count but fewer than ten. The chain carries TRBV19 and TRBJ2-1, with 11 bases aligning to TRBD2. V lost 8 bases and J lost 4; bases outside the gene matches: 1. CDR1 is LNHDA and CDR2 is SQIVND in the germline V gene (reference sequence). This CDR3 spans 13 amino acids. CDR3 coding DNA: TGTGCCAGTGGGACTAGCGGATACAATGAGCAGTTCTTC. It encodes CASGTSGYNEQFF.

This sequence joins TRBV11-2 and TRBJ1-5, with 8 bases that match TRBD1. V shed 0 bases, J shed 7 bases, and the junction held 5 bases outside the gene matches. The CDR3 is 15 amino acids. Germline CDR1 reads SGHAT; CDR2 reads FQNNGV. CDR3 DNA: TGTGCCAGCAGCTTAGACAGGGGGCAGGGGCAGCCCCAGCATTTT. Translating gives CASSLDRGQGQPQHF.

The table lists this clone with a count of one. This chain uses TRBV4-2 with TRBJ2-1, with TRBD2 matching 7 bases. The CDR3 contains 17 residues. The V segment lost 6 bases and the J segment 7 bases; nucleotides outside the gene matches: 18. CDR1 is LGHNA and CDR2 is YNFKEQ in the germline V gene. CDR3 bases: TGTGCCAGCAGGCAACTGGGTGGGGGGGAGTCCAGGAATGAGCAGTTCTTC. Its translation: CASRQLGGGESRNEQFF.

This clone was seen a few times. The CDR3 is CASSGQFSGRGTDTQYF. The CDR3 region has the DNA TGTGCCAGCAGCGGGCAATTCAGCGGGAGAGGGACAGATACGCAGTATTTT. This chain connects TRBV9 to TRBJ2-3; 8 bases map to TRBD2. V lost 3 bases to trimming and J lost 3 bases; unmatched junction nucleotides: 12. This CDR3 is 17 amino acids long. The germline CDR1 and CDR2 sequences are SGDLS and YYNGEE.

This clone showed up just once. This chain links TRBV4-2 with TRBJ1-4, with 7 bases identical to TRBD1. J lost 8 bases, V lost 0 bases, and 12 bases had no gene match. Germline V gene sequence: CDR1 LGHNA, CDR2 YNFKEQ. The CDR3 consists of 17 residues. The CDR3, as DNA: TGTGCCAGCAGCCAAGATAGGGAAGGGGGCTCGGGAGAAAAACTGTTTTTT. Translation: CASSQDREGGSGEKLFF.

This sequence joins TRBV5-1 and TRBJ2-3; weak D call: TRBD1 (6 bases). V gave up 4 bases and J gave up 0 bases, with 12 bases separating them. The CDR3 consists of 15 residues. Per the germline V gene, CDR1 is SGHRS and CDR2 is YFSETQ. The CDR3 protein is CASSDGTPSTDTQYF. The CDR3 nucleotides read TGCGCCAGCAGCGACGGGACACCTAGCACAGATACGCAGTATTTT.

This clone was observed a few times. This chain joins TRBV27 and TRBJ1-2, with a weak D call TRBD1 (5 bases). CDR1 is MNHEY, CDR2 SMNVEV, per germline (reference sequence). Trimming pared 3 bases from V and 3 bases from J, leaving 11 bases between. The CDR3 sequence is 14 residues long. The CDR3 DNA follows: TGTGCCAGCAGTTTGGGCAGGGCCGACTATGGCTACACCTTC. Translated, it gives CASSLGRADYGYTF.

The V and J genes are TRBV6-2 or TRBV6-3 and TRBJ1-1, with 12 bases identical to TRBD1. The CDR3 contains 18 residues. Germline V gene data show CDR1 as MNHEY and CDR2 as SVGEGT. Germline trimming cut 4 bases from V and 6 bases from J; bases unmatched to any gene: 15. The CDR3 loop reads CASSFTPGQGAVSAEAFF. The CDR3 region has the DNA TGTGCCAGCAGTTTCACGCCGGGACAGGGGGCGGTCAGTGCTGAAGCTTTCTTT.

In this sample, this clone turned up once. CDR3 sequence: CASRRLGTGPNEKLFF. Here the CDR3 DNA reads TGTGCCAGCAGGAGACTCGGGACAGGGCCCAATGAAAAACTGTTTTTT. The J gene is TRBJ1-4, the V gene TRBV28; 9 bases align to TRBD1. CDR1 and CDR2 from the germline V gene are MDHEN and SYDVKM. V trimming: 6 bases; J trimming: 5 bases; junction bases outside the gene matches: 10. There are 16 residues in the CDR3.

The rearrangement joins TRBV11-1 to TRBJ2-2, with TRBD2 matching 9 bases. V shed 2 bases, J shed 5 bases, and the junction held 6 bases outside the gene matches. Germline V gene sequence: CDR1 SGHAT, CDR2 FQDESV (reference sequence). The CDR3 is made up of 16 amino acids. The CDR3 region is CASSLRLAVGTGELFF. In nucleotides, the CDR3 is TGTGCCAGCAGCTTAAGACTAGCGGTAGGGACCGGGGAGCTGTTTTTT.

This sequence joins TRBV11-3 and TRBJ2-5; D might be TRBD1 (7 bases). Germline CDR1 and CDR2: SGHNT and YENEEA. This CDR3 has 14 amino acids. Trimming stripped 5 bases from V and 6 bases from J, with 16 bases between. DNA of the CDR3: TGTGCCAGCAGCGACCGTCAGGGGGGCAAGACCCAGTACTTC. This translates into CASSDRQGGKTQYF. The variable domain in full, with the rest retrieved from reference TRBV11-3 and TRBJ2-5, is EAGVVQSPRYKIIEKKQPVAFWCNPISGHNTLYWYLQNLGQGPELLIRYENEEAVDDSQLPKDRFSAERLKGVDSTLKIQPAELGDSAVYLCASSDRQGGKTQYFGPGTRLLVL.

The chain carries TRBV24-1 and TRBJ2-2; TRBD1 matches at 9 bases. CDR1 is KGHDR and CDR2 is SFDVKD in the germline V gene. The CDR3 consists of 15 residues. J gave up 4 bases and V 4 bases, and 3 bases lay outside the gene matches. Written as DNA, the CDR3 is TGTGCCACCAGTGAACCGGGACAGGGCACCGGGGAGCTGTTTTTT. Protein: CATSEPGQGTGELFF.

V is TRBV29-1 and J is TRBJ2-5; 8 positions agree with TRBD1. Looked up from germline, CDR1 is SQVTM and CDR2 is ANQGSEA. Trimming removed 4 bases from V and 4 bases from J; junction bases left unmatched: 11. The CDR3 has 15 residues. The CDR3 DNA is TGCAGCGTTGGGGGACAGGTCGGTCGGAGAGAGACCCAGTACTTC. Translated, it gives CSVGGQVGRRETQYF.

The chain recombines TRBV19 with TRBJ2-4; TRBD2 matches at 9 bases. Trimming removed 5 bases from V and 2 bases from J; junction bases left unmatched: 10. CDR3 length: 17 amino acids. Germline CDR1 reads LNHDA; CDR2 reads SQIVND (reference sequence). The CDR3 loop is CASSPRGSGSPKNIQYF. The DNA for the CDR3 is TGTGCCAGTAGTCCCCGTGGTAGCGGGAGTCCCAAAAACATTCAGTACTTC.

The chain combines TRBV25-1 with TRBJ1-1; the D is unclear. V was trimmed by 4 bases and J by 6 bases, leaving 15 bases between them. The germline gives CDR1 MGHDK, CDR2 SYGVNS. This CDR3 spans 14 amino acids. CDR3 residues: CASSGIGGTAEAFF. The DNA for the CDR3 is TGTGCCAGCAGTGGGATAGGCGGTACCGCTGAAGCTTTCTTT.

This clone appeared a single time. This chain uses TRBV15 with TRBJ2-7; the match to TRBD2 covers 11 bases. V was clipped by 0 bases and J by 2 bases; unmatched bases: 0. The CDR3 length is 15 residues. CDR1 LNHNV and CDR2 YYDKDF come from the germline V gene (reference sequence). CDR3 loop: CATSRELAGAYEQYF. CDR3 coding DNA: TGTGCCACCAGCAGAGAACTAGCGGGAGCCTACGAGCAGTACTTC.

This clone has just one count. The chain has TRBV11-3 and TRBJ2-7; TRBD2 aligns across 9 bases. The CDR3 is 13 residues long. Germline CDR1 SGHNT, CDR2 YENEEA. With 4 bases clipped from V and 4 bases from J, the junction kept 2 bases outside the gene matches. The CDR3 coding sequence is TGTGCCAGCAGCTCGGGACTAGCTTACGAGCAGTACTTC. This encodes CASSSGLAYEQYF. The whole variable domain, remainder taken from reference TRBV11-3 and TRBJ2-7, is EAGVVQSPRYKIIEKKQPVAFWCNPISGHNTLYWYLQNLGQGPELLIRYENEEAVDDSQLPKDRFSAERLKGVDSTLKIQPAELGDSAVYLCASSSGLAYEQYFGPGTRLTVT.

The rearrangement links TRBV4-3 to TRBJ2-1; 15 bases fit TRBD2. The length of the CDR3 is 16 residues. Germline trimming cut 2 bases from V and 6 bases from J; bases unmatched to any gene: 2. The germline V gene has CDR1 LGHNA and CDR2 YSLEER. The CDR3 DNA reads TGCGCCAGCAGCCAAAGGGGACTAGCGGGGGGCAATGAGCAGTTCTTC. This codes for CASSQRGLAGGNEQFF.

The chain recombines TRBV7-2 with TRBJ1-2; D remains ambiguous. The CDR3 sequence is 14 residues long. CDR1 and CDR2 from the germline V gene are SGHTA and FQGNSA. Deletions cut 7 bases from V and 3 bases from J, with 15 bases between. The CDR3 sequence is CASNPVGRDYGYTF. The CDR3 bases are TGTGCCAGCAATCCTGTAGGGAGAGACTATGGCTACACCTTC. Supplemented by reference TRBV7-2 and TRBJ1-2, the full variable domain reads GAGVSQSPSNKVTEKGKDVELRCDPISGHTALYWYRQSLGQGLEFLIYFQGNSAPDKSGLPSDRFSAERTGGSVSTLTIQRTQQEDSAVYLCASNPVGRDYGYTFGSGTRLTVV.

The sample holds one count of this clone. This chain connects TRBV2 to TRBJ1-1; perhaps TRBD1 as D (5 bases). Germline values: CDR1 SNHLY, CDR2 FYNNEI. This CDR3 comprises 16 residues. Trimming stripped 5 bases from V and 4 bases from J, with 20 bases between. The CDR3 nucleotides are TGTGCCAGCAGTTTCCCCTCTGTGGGGGGGAGCACTGAAGCTTTCTTT. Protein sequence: CASSFPSVGGSTEAFF.

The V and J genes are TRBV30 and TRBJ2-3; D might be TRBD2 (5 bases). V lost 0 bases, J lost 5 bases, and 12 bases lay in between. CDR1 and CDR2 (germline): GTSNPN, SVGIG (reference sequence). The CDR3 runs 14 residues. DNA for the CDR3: TGTGCCTGGAGTGTATACACTAGGAGAGATACGCAGTATTTT. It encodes CAWSVYTRRDTQYF.

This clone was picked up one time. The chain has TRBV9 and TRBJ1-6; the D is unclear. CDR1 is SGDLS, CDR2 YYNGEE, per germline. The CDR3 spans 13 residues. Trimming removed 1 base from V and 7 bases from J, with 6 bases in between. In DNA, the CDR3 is TGTGCCAGCAGCGTATACCTAAATTCACCCCTCCACTTT. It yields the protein CASSVYLNSPLHF. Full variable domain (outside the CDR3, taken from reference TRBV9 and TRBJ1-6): DSGVTQTPKHLITATGQRVTLRCSPRSGDLSVYWYQQSLDQGLQFLIQYYNGEERAKGNILERFSAQQFPDLHSELNLSSLELGDSALYFCASSVYLNSPLHFGNGTRLTVT.

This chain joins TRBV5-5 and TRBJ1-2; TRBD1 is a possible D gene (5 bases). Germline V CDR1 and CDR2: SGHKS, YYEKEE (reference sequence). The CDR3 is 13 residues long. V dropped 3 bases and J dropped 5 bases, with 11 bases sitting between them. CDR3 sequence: CASSSSGFYGYTF. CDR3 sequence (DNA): TGTGCCAGCAGCTCCTCAGGGTTTTATGGCTACACCTTC. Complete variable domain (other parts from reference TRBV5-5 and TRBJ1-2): DAGVTQSPTHLIKTRGQQVTLRCSPISGHKSVSWYQQVLGQGPQFIFQYYEKEERGRGNFPDRFSARQFPNYSSELNVNALLLGDSALYLCASSSSGFYGYTFGSGTRLTVV.

The CDR3 nucleotides read TGCGCCAGCAGCCCGGAAGGCGTCAGGGCGGTCGACGAGCAGTACTTC. This codes for CASSPEGVRAVDEQYF. This chain uses TRBV5-1 with TRBJ2-7; tentatively, D is TRBD1 (5 bases). This CDR3 is 16 amino acids long. Looked up from germline, CDR1 is SGHRS and CDR2 is YFSETQ. V lost 4 bases to trimming and J lost 5 bases, with 22 bases between them.

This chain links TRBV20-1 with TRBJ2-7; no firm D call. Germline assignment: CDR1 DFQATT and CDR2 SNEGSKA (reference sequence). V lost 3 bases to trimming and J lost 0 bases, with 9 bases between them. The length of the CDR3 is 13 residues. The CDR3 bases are TGCAGTGCTAGTATTCCGGGCTCCTACGAGCAGTACTTC. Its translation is CSASIPGSYEQYF.

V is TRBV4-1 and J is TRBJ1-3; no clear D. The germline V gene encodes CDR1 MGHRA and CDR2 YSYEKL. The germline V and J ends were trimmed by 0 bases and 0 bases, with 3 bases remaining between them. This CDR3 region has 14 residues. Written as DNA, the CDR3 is TGCGCCAGCAGCCAAGATAACTCTGGAAACACCATATATTTT. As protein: CASSQDNSGNTIYF.